These T cell receptor beta chains were read from a single sample in a study of CD8 T cells in ankylosing spondylitis. TCRdb re-derived calls from the 5' RACE reads in MiXCR, one entry per CDR3 protein. The table lists hundreds of thousands of distinct CDR3 sequences, about 13% of them singletons, with under 7.5% in the top ten. Sequenced material: blood, either unsorted or a sorted T cell fraction (not recorded which). The receptor set was obtained from a male donor with ankylosing spondylitis. CDR3s leave out the opening cysteine and the closing phenylalanine or tryptophan.

J gene,V gene,CDR3 protein
TRBJ2-5,TRBV9,ASSAILNQETQY
TRBJ2-7,TRBV20-1,SAERLAGYEQY
TRBJ1-3,TRBV7-2,ASSLQRPSGNTIY
TRBJ1-1,TRBV6-1,ASSQGARVTEAF
TRBJ2-3,TRBV3-1,ASSQSASDTQY
TRBJ2-4,TRBV10-3,AISETGENIQY
TRBJ2-3,TRBV20-1,STRREAYTDTQY
TRBJ2-5,TRBV29-1,SVVDGRGRGGETQY
TRBJ1-1,TRBV11-2,ASSLDRVFTEAF
TRBJ1-4,TRBV5-5,ASSIDGTATNEKLF
TRBJ2-4,TRBV9,ASSGELAKNIQY
TRBJ2-2,TRBV15,ATSRELGAGGELF
TRBJ2-5,TRBV3-1,ASSHLGGEETQY
TRBJ2-1,TRBV10-3,AIRASGTYNEQF
TRBJ1-1,TRBV5-6,ASSLGGWGGFGTEAF
TRBJ2-1,TRBV11-2,ASSIPGLPNEQF
TRBJ2-1,TRBV4-2,ASSQRDRVNNEQF